The 11 T cell receptor beta chains given below trace back to one sample, sequenced in a study of siplizumab effects on memory and regulatory T cells. Using immunoSEQ multiplex PCR, the repertoire was profiled, and TCRdb retains in-frame clones only, with some absent. The sample yields tens of thousands of clones, approximately 96% seen once. The sequenced sample was naive CD4+ T cells sorted from blood. These receptor sequences come from a human donor in good health.

The chain links TRBV5-6 to TRBJ2-5, with TRBD1 identical over 9 bases. The length of the CDR3 is 13 residues. J lost 4 bases, V lost 4 bases, and 2 bases had no gene match. The V gene's germline CDR1 is SGHDT and CDR2 YYEEEE. The CDR3 loop is CASSKDRGETQYF. The DNA of the CDR3 is TGTGCCAGCAGCAAGGACAGGGGAGAGACCCAGTACTTC.

The V call is TRBV7-9, the J call TRBJ1-2, with D perhaps matching TRBD1 (5 bases). Trimming cost V 8 bases and J 4 bases, with 11 bases left between them. Germline values: CDR1 SEHNR, CDR2 FQNEAQ (reference sequence). The CDR3 extends over 12 amino acids. In DNA, the CDR3 is TGTGCCAGCTTGACAGCGATCTATGGCTACACCTTC. Translating gives CASLTAIYGYTF.

This rearrangement joins TRBV27 to TRBJ1-6; 9 bases line up with TRBD1. The germline V gene encodes CDR1 MNHEY and CDR2 SMNVEV (reference sequence). The CDR3 consists of 20 residues. The V and J ends lost 5 bases and 0 bases, in that order; junction bases with no gene match: 14. Here the CDR3 reads CASSLRAPGQGSSYNSPLHF. In nucleotides, the CDR3 is TGTGCCAGCAGTCTCCGGGCGCCGGGACAGGGAAGCTCCTATAATTCACCCCTCCACTTT.

This chain links TRBV10-3 with TRBJ2-5; D is perhaps TRBD1 or TRBD2 (5 bases each). The CDR3 is 14 residues long. Germline CDR1 is ENHRY and CDR2 is SYGVKD. Between the trimmed V and J ends, which lost 10 bases and 1 base, there was a span of 16 bases. In DNA form, the CDR3 reads TGTGCCACCAGGGACGAGAAACCCCAAGAGACCCAGTACTTC. Its protein is CATRDEKPQETQYF.

The J gene is TRBJ2-1, the V gene TRBV10-3, with 10 positions matching TRBD1. The CDR3 has 15 amino acids. Germline-derived CDR1 and CDR2 are ENHRY and SYGVKD. The V segment lost 3 bases and the J segment 7 bases; nucleotides outside the gene matches: 6. In DNA form, the CDR3 reads TGTGCCATCAGTGATGACAGGGGGCAGGGAAATGAGCAGTTCTTC. It encodes CAISDDRGQGNEQFF.

The chain combines TRBV9 with TRBJ2-1; 7 bases match TRBD2. CDR1 is SGDLS, CDR2 YYNGEE, per germline. After removal of 5 bases from V and 7 bases from J, the junction contained 9 bases not matched to a gene. The CDR3 is 14 amino acids. This CDR3 reads CASSESGNRNEQFF. As DNA, the CDR3 is TGTGCCAGCAGTGAGAGCGGGAATAGGAATGAGCAGTTCTTC.

The chain has TRBV7-2 and TRBJ1-1; D is ambiguous. Deletions cut 1 base from V and 2 bases from J, with 8 bases between. The CDR3 contains 14 residues. Germline values: CDR1 SGHTA, CDR2 FQGNSA. The CDR3 nucleotides are TGTGCCAGCAGCTTAGTATCCAGTAACACTGAAGCTTTCTTT. It is translated as CASSLVSSNTEAFF.

The chain uses TRBV15 and TRBJ2-5, with 7 bases that match TRBD2. This CDR3 spans 14 amino acids. The germline V gene encodes CDR1 LNHNV and CDR2 YYDKDF (reference sequence). J gave up 7 bases and V 5 bases, and 10 bases lay outside the gene matches. CDR3 region: CATSPADPGGTQYF. The DNA of the CDR3 is TGTGCCACCAGCCCCGCGGACCCGGGAGGGACCCAGTACTTC.

CDR3 residues: CASHRGSSGNTIYF. Here the CDR3 DNA reads TGTGCCAGCCATCGGGGATCCTCTGGAAACACCATATATTTT. The genes are TRBV19 and TRBJ1-3; D uncertain. This CDR3 region has 14 residues. Trimming removed 9 bases from V and 0 bases from J, with 12 bases in between. In germline, CDR1 is LNHDA, CDR2 SQIVND (reference sequence).

This clone was seen a single time. The rearrangement links TRBV20-1 to TRBJ2-1, with unresolved D. The CDR3 has 10 residues. The V end was cut by 4 bases, the J end by 11 bases, with 9 bases between. Germline CDR1 DFQATT, CDR2 SNEGSKA (reference sequence). For the CDR3, the DNA is TGCAGTGCTATCCTCGAGAAGCAGTTCTTC. It codes for CSAILEKQFF.

The chain couples TRBV7-2 to TRBJ2-5; 8 nucleotides align to TRBD2. The CDR3 length is 15 residues. Germline V CDR1 and CDR2: SGHTA, FQGNSA. With 2 bases clipped from V and 5 bases from J, the junction kept 7 bases outside the gene matches. The CDR3 nucleotides are TGTGCCAGCAGCTTACGTGGACTAGCCGCGGAGACCCAGTACTTC. It specifies CASSLRGLAAETQYF.